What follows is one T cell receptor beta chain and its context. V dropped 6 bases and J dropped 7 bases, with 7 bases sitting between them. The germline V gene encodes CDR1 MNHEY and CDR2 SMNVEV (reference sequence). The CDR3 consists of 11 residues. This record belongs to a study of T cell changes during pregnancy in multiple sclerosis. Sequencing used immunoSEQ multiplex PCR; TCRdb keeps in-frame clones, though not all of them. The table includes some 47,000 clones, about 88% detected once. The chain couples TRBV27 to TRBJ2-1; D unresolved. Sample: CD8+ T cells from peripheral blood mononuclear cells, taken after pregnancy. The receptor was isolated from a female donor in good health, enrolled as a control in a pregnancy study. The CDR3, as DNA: TGTGCCAGCAGCAGATTAAATGAGCAGTTCTTC. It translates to CASSRLNEQFF.